This TCR beta chain was recovered during a study of graft-versus-host responses after intestinal transplantation. For the study at large: Multivisceral, liver-intestinal, or isolated intestinal grafts went to recipients. Tacrolimus plus steroids were given to all recipients for approximately three years, preceded by anti-thymocyte globulin induction. General study findings and limits: Among circulating GvH clones, peak levels were associated with early post-transplant declines in HvG clones. Individuals who had graft-donor T cell macrochimerism had allografts that showed high graft-versus-host to host-versus-graft clonal ratios.

Clones were read by immunoSEQ multiplex PCR, and TCRdb kept only the in-frame ones, dropping some. The table records 80,000 to 100,000 clones, 83% of them present only once. As regards this clone: The antigen is unknown.

The source was unstimulated CD8+ T cells sorted from spleen or lymph node cells, collected before intestinal transplant. The TCR sequence derives from a human donor who received an intestinal transplant.

CDR3 loop: CASSTKSGQTDEQYF. CDR3 in DNA: TGTGCCAGCAGTACCAAGAGTGGACAGACTGACGAGCAGTACTTC. The chain carries TRBV6-1 and TRBJ2-7; D perhaps matches TRBD1 (6 bases). The CDR3 has 15 amino acids. V dropped 5 bases and J dropped 5 bases, with 19 bases sitting between them. Germline V lookup: CDR1 MNHNS, CDR2 SASEGT.